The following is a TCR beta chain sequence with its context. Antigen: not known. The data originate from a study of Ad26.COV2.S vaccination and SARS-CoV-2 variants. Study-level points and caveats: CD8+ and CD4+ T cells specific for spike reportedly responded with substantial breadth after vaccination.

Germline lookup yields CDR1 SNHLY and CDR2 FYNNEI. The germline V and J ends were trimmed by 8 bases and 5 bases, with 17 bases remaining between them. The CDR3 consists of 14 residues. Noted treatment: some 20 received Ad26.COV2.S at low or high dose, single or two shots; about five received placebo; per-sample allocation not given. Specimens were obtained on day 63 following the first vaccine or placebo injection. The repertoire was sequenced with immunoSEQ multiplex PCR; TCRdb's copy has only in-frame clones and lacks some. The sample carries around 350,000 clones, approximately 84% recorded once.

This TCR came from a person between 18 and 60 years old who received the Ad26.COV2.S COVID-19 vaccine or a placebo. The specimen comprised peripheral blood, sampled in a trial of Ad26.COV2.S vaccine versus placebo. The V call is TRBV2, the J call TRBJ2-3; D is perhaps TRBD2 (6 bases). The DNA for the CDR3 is TGTGCCAGCCGGGACTCCCCTTTCCGAGATACGCAGTATTTT. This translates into CASRDSPFRDTQYF. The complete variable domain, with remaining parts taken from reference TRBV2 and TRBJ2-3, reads EPEVTQTPSHQVTQMGQEVILRCVPISNHLYFYWYRQILGQKVEFLVSFYNNEISEKSEIFDDQFSVERPDGSNFTLKIRSTKLEDSAMYFCASRDSPFRDTQYFGPGTRLTVL.